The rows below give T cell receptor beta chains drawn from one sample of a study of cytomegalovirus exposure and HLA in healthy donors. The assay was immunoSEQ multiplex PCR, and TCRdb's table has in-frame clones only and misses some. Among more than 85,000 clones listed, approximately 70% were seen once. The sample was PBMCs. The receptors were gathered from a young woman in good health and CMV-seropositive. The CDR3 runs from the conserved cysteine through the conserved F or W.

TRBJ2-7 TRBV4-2 CASSPNVQGYEQYF
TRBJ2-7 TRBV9 CASSVGVAEISYEQYF
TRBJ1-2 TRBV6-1 CASSGTGIWGYGYTF
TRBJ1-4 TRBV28 CASKRGQANEKLFF
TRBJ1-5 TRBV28 CASRSGVVFQPQHF
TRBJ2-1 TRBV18 CASSPGGLAGNEQFF
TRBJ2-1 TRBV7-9 CASSFRLAGDWFF
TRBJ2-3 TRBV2 CASSEARTSTDTQYF
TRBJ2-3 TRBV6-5 CASSPPGAPTDTQYF
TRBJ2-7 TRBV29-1 CSVSSSGELYEQYF
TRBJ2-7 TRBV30 CAWSGQGYEQYF
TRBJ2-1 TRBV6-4 CASSDIDLNEQFF
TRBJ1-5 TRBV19 CASSISQDSNQPQHF
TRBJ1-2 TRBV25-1 CASSDPGTGNYGYTF
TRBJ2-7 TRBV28 CASSLSGAHEQYF
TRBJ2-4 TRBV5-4 CASSFPTTGAGDIQYF
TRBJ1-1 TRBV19 CASSLTGVDTEAFF
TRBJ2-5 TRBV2 CASRTPPAAQYF
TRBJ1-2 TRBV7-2 CASSLGGTGAYGYTF
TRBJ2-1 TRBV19 CASSIEGLAGAGSNEKQFF
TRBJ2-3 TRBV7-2 CASAINSGTTDTQYF
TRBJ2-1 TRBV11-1 CASSRTSGPLNEQFF
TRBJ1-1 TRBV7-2 CASIRVNRGGITEAFF
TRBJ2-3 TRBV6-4 CASSGAASGTDTQYF
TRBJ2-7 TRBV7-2 CASSLTVRDYEQYF
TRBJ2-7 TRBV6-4 CASSPRDSGYEQYF